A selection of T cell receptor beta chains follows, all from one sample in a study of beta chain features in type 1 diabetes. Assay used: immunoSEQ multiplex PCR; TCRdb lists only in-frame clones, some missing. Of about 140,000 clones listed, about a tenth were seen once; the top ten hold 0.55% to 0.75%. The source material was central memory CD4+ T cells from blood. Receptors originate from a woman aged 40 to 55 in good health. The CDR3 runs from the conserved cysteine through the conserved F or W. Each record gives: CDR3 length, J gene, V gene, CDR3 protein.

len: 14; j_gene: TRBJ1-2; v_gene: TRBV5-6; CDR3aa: CASSFPGANYGYTF
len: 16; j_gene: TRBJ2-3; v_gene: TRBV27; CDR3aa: CASSQPSGGLADTQYF
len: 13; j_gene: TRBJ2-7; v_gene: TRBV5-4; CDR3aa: CASSVGTLYEQYF
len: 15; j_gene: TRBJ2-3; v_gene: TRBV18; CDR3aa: CASSPPLRGTDTQYF
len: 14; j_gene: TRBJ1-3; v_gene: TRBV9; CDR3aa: CASSPAGSGNTIYF
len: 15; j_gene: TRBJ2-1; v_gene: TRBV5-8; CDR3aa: CASSLAQGGNNEQFF
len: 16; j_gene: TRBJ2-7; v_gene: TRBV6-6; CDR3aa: CASSLDGTGSSYEQYF
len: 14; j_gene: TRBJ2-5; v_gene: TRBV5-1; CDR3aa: CASSLEPGGNTQYF
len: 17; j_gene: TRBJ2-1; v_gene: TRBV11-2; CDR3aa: CASSYFGVVGGRNEQFF
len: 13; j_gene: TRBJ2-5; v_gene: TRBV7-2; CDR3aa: CASSLAPGETQYF
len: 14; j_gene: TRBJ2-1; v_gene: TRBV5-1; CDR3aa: CASSLMSGKGEQFF
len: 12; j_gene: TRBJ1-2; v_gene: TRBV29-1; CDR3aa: CSVVTVNYGYTF
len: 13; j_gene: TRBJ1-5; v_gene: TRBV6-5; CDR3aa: CASSGQGLQPQHF
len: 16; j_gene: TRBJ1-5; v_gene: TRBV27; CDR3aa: CASSPSPGQLNQPQHF
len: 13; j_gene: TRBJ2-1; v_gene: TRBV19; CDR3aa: CASSIHGAEEQFF
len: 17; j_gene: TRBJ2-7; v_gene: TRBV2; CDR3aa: CASSLGLGLAGDNEQYF
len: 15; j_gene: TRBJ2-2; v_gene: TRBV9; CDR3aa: CASSQLAGNTGELFF
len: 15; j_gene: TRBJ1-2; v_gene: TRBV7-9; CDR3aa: CASSSDQGIRYGYTF
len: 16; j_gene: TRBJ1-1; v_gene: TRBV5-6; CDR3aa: CASSLVDRGWFAEAFF
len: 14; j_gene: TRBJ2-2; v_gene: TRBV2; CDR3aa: CASSGDFNTGELFF
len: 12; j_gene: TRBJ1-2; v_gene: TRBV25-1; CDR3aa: CASVGDAYGYTF
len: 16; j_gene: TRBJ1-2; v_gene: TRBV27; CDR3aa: CAGTRRTGEPNYGYTF
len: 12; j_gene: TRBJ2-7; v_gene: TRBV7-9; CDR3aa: CASSRGVGEQYF
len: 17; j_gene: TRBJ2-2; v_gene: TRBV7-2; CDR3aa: CASSLDRTGGNTGELFF
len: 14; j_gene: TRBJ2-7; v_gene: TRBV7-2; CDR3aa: CASSSGTVSYEQYF
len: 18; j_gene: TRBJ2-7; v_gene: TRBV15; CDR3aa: CATSGGTSGFTSSYEQYF
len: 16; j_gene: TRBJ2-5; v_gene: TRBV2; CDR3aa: CASSEMGGTSVKTQYF
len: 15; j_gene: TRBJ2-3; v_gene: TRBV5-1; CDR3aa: CASSLGTSGGDTQYF
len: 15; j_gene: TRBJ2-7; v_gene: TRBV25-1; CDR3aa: CASSALGASAYEQYF